A selection of T cell receptor beta chains follows, all from one sample in a study of cytomegalovirus exposure and HLA in healthy donors. Sequencing was performed with immunoSEQ multiplex PCR; in TCRdb, only in-frame clones are kept and a portion is missing. The sample contains about 59,000 clones, roughly 84% of which appear only once. Material: PBMCs. The receptors derive from a human donor in good health. The CDR3 runs from the conserved cysteine through the conserved F or W. A D gene is named only where the DNA matches it firmly. Part of the rows lack a size; the others show once, few, many or a class for expanded clones.

v_gene: TRBV7-2; j_gene: TRBJ2-3; abundance: -; d_gene: TRBD2; CDR3nt: TGTGCCAGCAGCTTACTAGCGGCAGCAGATACGCAGTATTTT; CDR3aa: CASSLLAAADTQYF
v_gene: TRBV2; j_gene: TRBJ1-3; abundance: once; d_gene: -; CDR3nt: TGTGCCAGCAGTCCACAGGGATGGGGAAACACCATATATTTT; CDR3aa: CASSPQGWGNTIYF
v_gene: TRBV10-3; j_gene: TRBJ1-2; abundance: -; d_gene: -; CDR3nt: TGTGCCATCAGTGAAGGCAGGGCCCTATATGGCTACACCTTC; CDR3aa: CAISEGRALYGYTF
v_gene: TRBV27; j_gene: TRBJ1-1; abundance: -; d_gene: -; CDR3nt: TGTGCCAGCAGTTTAGGCAGGGCTACTGAAGCTTTCTTT; CDR3aa: CASSLGRATEAFF
v_gene: TRBV2; j_gene: TRBJ2-5; abundance: -; d_gene: TRBD2; CDR3nt: TGTGCCAGCATGACCGGCCTGGGGGGGGGCCAGTACTTC; CDR3aa: CASMTGLGGGQYF
v_gene: TRBV28; j_gene: TRBJ1-2; abundance: -; d_gene: TRBD1; CDR3nt: TGTGCCAGCAGTTTATCCAGGGGGCGAGGCTACACCTTC; CDR3aa: CASSLSRGRGYTF
v_gene: TRBV4-1; j_gene: TRBJ1-2; abundance: -; d_gene: -; CDR3nt: TGCGCCAGCAGCCAAGACCGGGGGGCGGATGGCTACACCTTC; CDR3aa: CASSQDRGADGYTF
v_gene: TRBV15; j_gene: TRBJ2-1; abundance: -; d_gene: -; CDR3nt: TGTGCCACCAGCAGTAGCAGCCCCGACAATGAGCAGTTCTTC; CDR3aa: CATSSSSPDNEQFF
v_gene: TRBV7-9; j_gene: TRBJ1-2; abundance: -; d_gene: -; CDR3nt: TGTGCCAGCAGCTTAGATCGGGGGGAGGCCTATGGCTACACCTTC; CDR3aa: CASSLDRGEAYGYTF
v_gene: TRBV9; j_gene: TRBJ2-1; abundance: -; d_gene: TRBD2; CDR3nt: TGTGCCAGCAGCACCCCTCTCGCGGGAGTCTACAATGAGCAGTTCTTC; CDR3aa: CASSTPLAGVYNEQFF
v_gene: TRBV5-6; j_gene: TRBJ1-2; abundance: -; d_gene: TRBD1; CDR3nt: TGTGCCAGCAGCGTGGGACAGGGGTCAACCTCGCTCTACACCTTC; CDR3aa: CASSVGQGSTSLYTF
v_gene: TRBV7-7; j_gene: TRBJ2-5; abundance: -; d_gene: TRBD1; CDR3nt: TGTGCTAGCAGCTTGGACAGGCAAGAGACCCAGTACTTC; CDR3aa: CASSLDRQETQYF
v_gene: TRBV12-5; j_gene: TRBJ1-5; abundance: -; d_gene: -; CDR3nt: TGTGCTAGTGGTTACGGGGAAGATCGGCCCCAGCATTTT; CDR3aa: CASGYGEDRPQHF
v_gene: TRBV10-1; j_gene: TRBJ1-3; abundance: -; d_gene: TRBD1; CDR3nt: TGCGCCAGCAGTGAGTCTCTGGGGCAGGGGGGAAACTCTGGAAACACCATATATTTT; CDR3aa: CASSESLGQGGNSGNTIYF
v_gene: TRBV30; j_gene: TRBJ2-7; abundance: -; d_gene: TRBD2; CDR3nt: TGTGCCTGGAACAGGGGACTAGCCTCTTACGAGCAGTACTTC; CDR3aa: CAWNRGLASYEQYF
v_gene: TRBV7-2; j_gene: TRBJ2-7; abundance: -; d_gene: -; CDR3nt: TGTGCCACCCAACAGGGAAACGCCGAGCAGTACTTC; CDR3aa: CATQQGNAEQYF
v_gene: TRBV5-1; j_gene: TRBJ2-3; abundance: -; d_gene: -; CDR3nt: TGCGCCAGCAGCTACAGGGCAGATACGCAGTATTTT; CDR3aa: CASSYRADTQYF
v_gene: TRBV6-5; j_gene: TRBJ2-7; abundance: once; d_gene: TRBD2; CDR3nt: TGTGCCAGCAGCCCGCGGACTAGCGGGGGCTACGAGCAGTACTTC; CDR3aa: CASSPRTSGGYEQYF
v_gene: TRBV10-3; j_gene: TRBJ2-2; abundance: -; d_gene: -; CDR3nt: TGTGCCATCTCGATAACAGGAGACACCGGGGAGCTGTTTTTT; CDR3aa: CAISITGDTGELFF
v_gene: TRBV15; j_gene: TRBJ2-3; abundance: once; d_gene: TRBD2; CDR3nt: TGTGCCACCGGACTAGTCACAGATACGCAGTATTTT; CDR3aa: CATGLVTDTQYF
v_gene: TRBV19; j_gene: TRBJ2-3; abundance: -; d_gene: TRBD1; CDR3nt: TGTGCCAGTAGTGTGGGACAGTCACAAGATACGCAGTATTTT; CDR3aa: CASSVGQSQDTQYF
v_gene: TRBV19; j_gene: TRBJ1-2; abundance: -; d_gene: TRBD1; CDR3nt: TGTGCCAGTAGCGACAGGGGGCGAGACTACACCTTC; CDR3aa: CASSDRGRDYTF
v_gene: TRBV7-2; j_gene: TRBJ2-5; abundance: -; d_gene: TRBD2; CDR3nt: TGTGCCAGCAGCCATAGCGGGGGGGAAGAGACCCAGTACTTC; CDR3aa: CASSHSGGEETQYF
v_gene: TRBV7-3; j_gene: TRBJ2-3; abundance: few; d_gene: TRBD2; CDR3nt: TGTGCCAGCAGCATAACTCTAGCGGGGATTACAGATACGCAGTATTTT; CDR3aa: CASSITLAGITDTQYF
v_gene: TRBV19; j_gene: TRBJ2-1; abundance: -; d_gene: TRBD1; CDR3nt: TGTGCCAGTAGTGCCCTGACAGGGAAGTCCTACAATGAGCAGTTCTTC; CDR3aa: CASSALTGKSYNEQFF
v_gene: TRBV6-5; j_gene: TRBJ2-7; abundance: -; d_gene: -; CDR3nt: TGTGCCAGCAGAGACCCGACTCCCAGCTCCTACGAGCAGTACTTC; CDR3aa: CASRDPTPSSYEQYF
v_gene: TRBV9; j_gene: TRBJ2-3; abundance: -; d_gene: TRBD1; CDR3nt: TGTGCCAGCAGCATCGGGGTACAGGGGGGAGATACGCAGTATTTT; CDR3aa: CASSIGVQGGDTQYF
v_gene: TRBV7-8; j_gene: TRBJ2-1; abundance: -; d_gene: TRBD2; CDR3nt: TGTGCCAGCAGCTTGATAGCGGGGGGGCCCAATGAGCAGTTCTTC; CDR3aa: CASSLIAGGPNEQFF
v_gene: TRBV5-1; j_gene: TRBJ1-1; abundance: -; d_gene: TRBD1; CDR3nt: TGCGCCAGCAGCTTCGGACAGGGTATTGAAGCTTTCTTT; CDR3aa: CASSFGQGIEAFF
v_gene: TRBV11-2; j_gene: TRBJ1-1; abundance: few; d_gene: -; CDR3nt: TGTGCCAGCACCCGGCACGGGGTAGACGGTGAAGCTTTCTTT; CDR3aa: CASTRHGVDGEAFF
v_gene: TRBV19; j_gene: TRBJ1-5; abundance: -; d_gene: -; CDR3nt: TGTGCCAGTAGTGGGGACGGGACAAGAAGCCAGCCCCAGCATTTT; CDR3aa: CASSGDGTRSQPQHF
v_gene: TRBV4-3; j_gene: TRBJ1-2; abundance: -; d_gene: TRBD1; CDR3nt: TGCGCCAGCAGCCAAGTCGTGACAGGGGCCTATGGCTACACCTTC; CDR3aa: CASSQVVTGAYGYTF
v_gene: TRBV19; j_gene: TRBJ2-5; abundance: -; d_gene: TRBD2; CDR3nt: TGTGCCAGTAGCGGGGGGGCGTACCAAGAGACCCAGTACTTC; CDR3aa: CASSGGAYQETQYF
v_gene: TRBV19; j_gene: TRBJ2-7; abundance: -; d_gene: TRBD2; CDR3nt: TGTGCCAGTAGCCTTCGGGGGGGTGGGCCTTACGAGCAGTACTTC; CDR3aa: CASSLRGGGPYEQYF
v_gene: TRBV5-8; j_gene: TRBJ2-5; abundance: -; d_gene: TRBD2; CDR3nt: TGTGCCAGCAGCTTGGACGGTAGCGGGGGGCCGCAAGAGACCCAGTACTTC; CDR3aa: CASSLDGSGGPQETQYF
v_gene: TRBV2; j_gene: TRBJ2-3; abundance: -; d_gene: -; CDR3nt: TGTGCCAGCAGCAATCTAGCGTCTGGCACAGATACGCAGTATTTT; CDR3aa: CASSNLASGTDTQYF
v_gene: TRBV5-6; j_gene: TRBJ2-4; abundance: -; d_gene: -; CDR3nt: TGTGCCAGCAGCTTGGATGGGGGGTTCGCCAAAAACATTCAGTACTTC; CDR3aa: CASSLDGGFAKNIQYF
v_gene: TRBV5-1; j_gene: TRBJ2-1; abundance: -; d_gene: TRBD1; CDR3nt: TGCGCCAGCAGACGGGACAGAATGGATGAGCAGTTCTTC; CDR3aa: CASRRDRMDEQFF
v_gene: TRBV27; j_gene: TRBJ2-1; abundance: few; d_gene: -; CDR3nt: TGTGCCAGCAGGTCATTGGTGGGGGGGCCTTACACCTACAATGAGCAGTTCTTC; CDR3aa: CASRSLVGGPYTYNEQFF
v_gene: TRBV6-5; j_gene: TRBJ2-7; abundance: -; d_gene: -; CDR3nt: TGTGCCAGCAGAAGCACCTACGAGCAGTACTTC; CDR3aa: CASRSTYEQYF
v_gene: TRBV5-8; j_gene: TRBJ2-3; abundance: -; d_gene: -; CDR3nt: TGTGCCAGCAGCTTGGCCGGGTCTTACGAACAGGGCGATACGCAGTATTTT; CDR3aa: CASSLAGSYEQGDTQYF
v_gene: TRBV4-1; j_gene: TRBJ2-3; abundance: -; d_gene: TRBD1; CDR3nt: TGCGCCAGCAGCCAAGCGACAGGGTTGGGTACAGATACGCAGTATTTT; CDR3aa: CASSQATGLGTDTQYF
v_gene: TRBV7-3; j_gene: TRBJ2-5; abundance: -; d_gene: -; CDR3nt: TGTGCCAGCAGCGCGACTAGGGCGGAGACCCAGTACTTC; CDR3aa: CASSATRAETQYF
v_gene: TRBV19; j_gene: TRBJ2-7; abundance: -; d_gene: TRBD2; CDR3nt: TGTGCCAGTAGTATCCCGGGACTAGCCTACGAGCAGTACTTC; CDR3aa: CASSIPGLAYEQYF